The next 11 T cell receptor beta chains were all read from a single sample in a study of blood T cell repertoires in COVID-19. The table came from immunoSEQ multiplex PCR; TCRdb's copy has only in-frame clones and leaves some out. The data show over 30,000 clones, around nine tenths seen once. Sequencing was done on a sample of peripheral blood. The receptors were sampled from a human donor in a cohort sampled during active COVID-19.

CDR3 sequence reads: CASSPKKGQGATGDNEQFF. The DNA for the CDR3 is TGTGCCAGCAGTCCTAAAAAGGGACAGGGGGCTACGGGGGACAATGAGCAGTTCTTC. The rearrangement joins TRBV28 to TRBJ2-1; 12 bases align to TRBD1. V gave up 5 bases and J gave up 5 bases; unmatched junction bases: 16. The CDR3 extends over 19 amino acids. From germline, CDR1 is MDHEN and CDR2 SYDVKM.

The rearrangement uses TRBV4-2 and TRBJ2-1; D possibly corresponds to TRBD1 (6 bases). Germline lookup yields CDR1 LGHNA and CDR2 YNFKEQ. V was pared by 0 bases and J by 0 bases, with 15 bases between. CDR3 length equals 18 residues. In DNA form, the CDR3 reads TGTGCCAGCAGCCAAGATTTGACCACCAGGGGCTCCTACAATGAGCAGTTCTTC. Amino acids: CASSQDLTTRGSYNEQFF.

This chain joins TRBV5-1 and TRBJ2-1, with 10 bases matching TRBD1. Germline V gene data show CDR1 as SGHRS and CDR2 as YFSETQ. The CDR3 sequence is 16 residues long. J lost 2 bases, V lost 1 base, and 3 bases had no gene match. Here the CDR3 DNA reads TGCGCCAGCAGCTTGAGGACAGGGGGGGCCTACAATGAGCAGTTCTTC. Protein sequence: CASSLRTGGAYNEQFF.

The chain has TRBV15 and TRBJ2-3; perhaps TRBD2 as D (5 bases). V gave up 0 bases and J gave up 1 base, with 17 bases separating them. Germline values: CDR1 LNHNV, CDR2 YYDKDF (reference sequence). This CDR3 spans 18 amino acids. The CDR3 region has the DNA TGTGCCACCAGCAGAGATCTGTCTCGGAGGTTTGGCACAGATACGCAGTATTTT. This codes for CATSRDLSRRFGTDTQYF. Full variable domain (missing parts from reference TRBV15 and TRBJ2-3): DAMVIQNPRYQVTQFGKPVTLSCSQTLNHNVMYWYQQKSSQAPKLLFHYYDKDFNNEADTPDNFQSRRPNTSFCFLDIRSPGLGDTAMYLCATSRDLSRRFGTDTQYFGPGTRLTVL.

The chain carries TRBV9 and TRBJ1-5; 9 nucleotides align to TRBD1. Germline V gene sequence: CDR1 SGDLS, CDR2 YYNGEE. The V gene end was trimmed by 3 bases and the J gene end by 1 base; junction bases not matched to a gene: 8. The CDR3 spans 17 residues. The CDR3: CASSAAGQGRSNQPQHF. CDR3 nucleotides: TGTGCCAGCAGCGCAGCGGGACAGGGTAGAAGCAATCAGCCCCAGCATTTT.

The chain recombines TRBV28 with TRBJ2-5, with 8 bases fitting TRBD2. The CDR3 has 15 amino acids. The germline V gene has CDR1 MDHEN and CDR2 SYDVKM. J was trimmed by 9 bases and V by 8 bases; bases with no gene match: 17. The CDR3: CASQSATSGTGAQYF. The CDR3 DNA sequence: TGTGCCAGCCAATCAGCAACTAGCGGCACCGGGGCCCAGTACTTC.

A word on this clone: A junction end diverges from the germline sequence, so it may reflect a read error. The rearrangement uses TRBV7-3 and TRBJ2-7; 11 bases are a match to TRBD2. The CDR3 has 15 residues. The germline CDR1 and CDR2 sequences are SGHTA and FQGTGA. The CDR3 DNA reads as TGTGCCAGCAGCATAACTAGCGGGAGCTCCTACGAGCAGTACTTC. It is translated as CASSITSGSSYEQYF.

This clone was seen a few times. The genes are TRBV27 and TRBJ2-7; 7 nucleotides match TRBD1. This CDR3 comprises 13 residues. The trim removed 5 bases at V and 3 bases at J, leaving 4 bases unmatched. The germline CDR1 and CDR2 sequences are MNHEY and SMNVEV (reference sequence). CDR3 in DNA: TGTGCCAGCAGTATGGGACAGTACTACGAGCAGTACTTC. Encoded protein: CASSMGQYYEQYF.

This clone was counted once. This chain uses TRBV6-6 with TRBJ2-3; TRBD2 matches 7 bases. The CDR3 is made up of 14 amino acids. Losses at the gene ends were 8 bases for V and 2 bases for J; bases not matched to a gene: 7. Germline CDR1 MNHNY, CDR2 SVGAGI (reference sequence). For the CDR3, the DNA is TGTGCCAGCCGAAAGGCGGGAGACACAGATACGCAGTATTTT. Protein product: CASRKAGDTDTQYF.

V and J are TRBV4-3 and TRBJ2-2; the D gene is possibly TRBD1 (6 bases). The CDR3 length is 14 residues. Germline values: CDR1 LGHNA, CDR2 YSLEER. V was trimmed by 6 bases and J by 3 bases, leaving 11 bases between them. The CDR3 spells CASRSGQHTGELFF. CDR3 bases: TGCGCCAGCAGAAGCGGACAGCACACCGGGGAGCTGTTTTTT.

The chain's CDR3 is CASSLGVNEQFF. Here the CDR3 DNA reads TGCGCCAGCAGCTTGGGAGTGAATGAGCAGTTCTTC. The chain carries TRBV5-1 and TRBJ2-1; no clear D. The CDR3 length is 12 residues. Germline assignment: CDR1 SGHRS and CDR2 YFSETQ. Trimming left V 0 bases short and J 7 bases short, with 5 bases between. The full variable domain, completed using reference TRBV5-1 and TRBJ2-1, is KAGVTQTPRYLIKTRGQQVTLSCSPISGHRSVSWYQQTPGQGLQFLFEYFSETQRNKGNFPGRFSGRQFSNSRSEMNVSTLELGDSALYLCASSLGVNEQFFGPGTRLTVL.